This T cell receptor (beta chain) was documented in a study of shared T cell receptors in the human thymus. The length of the CDR3 is 17 residues. Germline CDR1 reads KGHSH; CDR2 reads LQKENI. Trimming removed 7 bases from V and 1 base from J; junction bases left unmatched: 15. Some clones are missing from TCRdb's copy, which holds only in-frame ones; the method was immunoSEQ multiplex PCR. The table lists hundreds of thousands of clones, around nine tenths of them singletons. The sample was also reused in another study, on human thymus T cells. In that study: Donors were healthy Finnish babies undergoing corrective operations for congenital heart defects. Biased V and J segment usage appeared in thymus and peripheral blood.

This receptor was obtained from a boy in the first two years of life with a congenital heart defect. Sequenced sample: thymocytes. V is TRBV18 and J is TRBJ2-7, with 8 nucleotides matching TRBD1. This CDR3 reads CASFGGSPDRASYEQYF. DNA for the CDR3: TGTGCCAGCTTCGGAGGATCCCCGGACAGGGCTTCCTACGAGCAGTACTTC.